A selection of T cell receptor beta chains follows, all from one sample in a study of blood T cell repertoires in COVID-19. Profiling relied on immunoSEQ multiplex PCR, and the TCRdb table lists in-frame clones only, not all of them. The data contain 200,000 to 300,000 clones, about 90% of them singletons. Sequencing input: peripheral blood. These receptors all come from a man aged 60 to 69 who had recovered from COVID-19. Both conserved end residues are part of each CDR3. The D gene is left open where the match is weak. Expanded clones get a size class; other rows say once, few or many, or leave the size out.

cdr3_aa,cdr3_nt,cdr3_length,d_call,v_call,clone_size,j_call
CASSQDRVVTDTQYF,TGCGCCAGCAGCCAGGACAGGGTTGTTACAGATACGCAGTATTTT,15,TRBD1,TRBV5-1,NA,TRBJ2-3
CASLPIAGFQETQYF,TGCGCCAGCTTGCCGATAGCGGGATTCCAAGAGACCCAGTACTTC,15,TRBD2,TRBV5-1,NA,TRBJ2-5
CASSRRENEKLFF,TGCGCCAGCAGTAGGCGGGAGAATGAAAAACTGTTTTTT,13,NA,TRBV4-1,NA,TRBJ1-4
CASSAEAGGTGELFF,TGTGCCAGCAGCGCAGAGGCAGGGGGCACCGGGGAGCTGTTTTTT,15,TRBD1,TRBV7-6,NA,TRBJ2-2
CASSLGTDGEAFF,TGTGCCAGCAGCTTAGGGACAGATGGTGAAGCTTTCTTT,13,NA,TRBV7-9,few,TRBJ1-1
CASSPLRGSGANVLTF,TGTGCCAGCTCACCATTGCGAGGGTCTGGGGCCAACGTCCTGACTTTC,16,NA,TRBV18,NA,TRBJ2-6
CASSAPGRLAKNIQYF,TGTGCCAGCAGCGCCCCAGGAAGATTAGCCAAAAACATTCAGTACTTC,16,NA,TRBV5-4,NA,TRBJ2-4
CASRGGRDTGELFF,TGCGCCAGCCGGGGGGGGCGCGACACCGGGGAGCTGTTTTTT,14,TRBD2,TRBV5-1,NA,TRBJ2-2
CASSLVPGQGGGSPLHF,TGTGCCAGCAGCTTGGTCCCCGGACAGGGGGGAGGTTCACCCCTCCACTTT,17,TRBD1,TRBV5-5,NA,TRBJ1-6
CASSIWARGRENGVDEQFF,TGTGCCAGTAGTATCTGGGCGAGGGGGCGTGAAAATGGCGTGGATGAGCAGTTCTTC,19,TRBD1,TRBV19,NA,TRBJ2-1
CASSLYAGTGSGEQYF,TGCGCCAGCAGCTTGTACGCCGGGACAGGAAGCGGCGAGCAGTACTTC,16,TRBD1,TRBV5-1,NA,TRBJ2-7
CASSRGVSFRNYGYTF,TGTGCCAGCAGCCGAGGGGTCTCCTTCAGGAACTATGGCTACACCTTC,16,NA,TRBV7-8,NA,TRBJ1-2
CASSLSWSSPLHF,TGTGCCAGCAGTTTGTCCTGGAGTTCACCCCTCCACTTT,13,NA,TRBV12-3/TRBV12-4,NA,TRBJ1-6
CASGGAGLAKNIQYF,TGTGCCAGCGGGGGGGCCGGGCTAGCCAAAAACATTCAGTACTTC,15,NA,TRBV3-1/TRBV3-2,NA,TRBJ2-4
CASSSGQYNSPLHF,TGTGCCAGCAGCTCGGGACAGTATAATTCACCCCTCCACTTT,14,TRBD1,TRBV5-6,NA,TRBJ1-6
CASSPGPRGNEQFF,TGTGCCAGCAGCCCCGGACCGCGCGGGAATGAGCAGTTCTTC,14,NA,TRBV7-9,NA,TRBJ2-1
CASSSGTGMTGELFF,TGCGCCAGCAGTTCTGGGACAGGGATGACCGGGGAGCTGTTTTTT,15,TRBD1,TRBV10-1,NA,TRBJ2-2
CASEGLVRSNYGYTF,TGTGCCAGCGAGGGTTTGGTGAGGTCTAACTATGGCTACACCTTC,15,NA,TRBV6-5,once,TRBJ1-2
CASRRTIGGSYNSPLHF,TGTGCCAGCAGACGTACCATCGGGGGCTCCTATAATTCACCCCTCCACTTT,17,NA,TRBV28,NA,TRBJ1-6
CASTRAIDRDQPQHF,TGTGCCAGCACCCGGGCAATTGACAGAGATCAGCCCCAGCATTTT,15,NA,TRBV5-6,NA,TRBJ1-5
CASRYSGNTEAFF,TGTGCCAGCAGGTATTCAGGGAACACTGAAGCTTTCTTT,13,NA,TRBV6-5,NA,TRBJ1-1
CASSSRLAGGSNTGELFF,TGTGCCAGCAGCTCGAGACTAGCGGGGGGTTCAAACACCGGGGAGCTGTTTTTT,18,TRBD2,TRBV5-5,NA,TRBJ2-2
CASSRTSNTGELFF,TGTGCCAGCAGCAGAACAAGTAACACCGGGGAGCTGTTTTTT,14,NA,TRBV3-1/TRBV3-2,NA,TRBJ2-2
CASSVAPDITSTSGYTF,TGTGCCAGCAGCGTAGCCCCGGACATTACGTCAACCTCTGGCTACACCTTC,17,NA,TRBV9,NA,TRBJ1-2
CASSLSYPGQGSYEQYF,TGTGCCAGCAGTTTATCGTATCCGGGACAGGGATCCTACGAGCAGTACTTC,17,TRBD1,TRBV27,NA,TRBJ2-7
CASSQLASSSYNEQFF,TGTGCCAGCAGCCAATTAGCGTCTAGCTCCTACAATGAGCAGTTCTTC,16,NA,TRBV3-1/TRBV3-2,NA,TRBJ2-1
CASSPPGQGALGYTF,TGTGCCAGCAGCCCGCCCGGACAGGGGGCGCTTGGCTACACCTTC,15,TRBD1,TRBV3-1/TRBV3-2,once,TRBJ1-2
CASSLGTGSEKLFF,TGCGCCAGCAGCTTGGGGACAGGTAGCGAAAAACTGTTTTTT,14,TRBD1,TRBV5-1,NA,TRBJ1-4
CASSQETEKLFF,TGTGCCAGCAGCCAAGAAACAGAAAAACTGTTTTTT,12,NA,TRBV3-1/TRBV3-2,NA,TRBJ1-4
CASVRGGLQLYTDTQYF,TGTGCCAGCGTGCGCGGGGGGCTACAGCTTTACACAGATACGCAGTATTTT,17,TRBD2,TRBV28,NA,TRBJ2-3
CASSLRGIGYTF,TGTGCCAGCAGTTTACGAGGGATCGGCTACACCTTC,12,NA,TRBV27,NA,TRBJ1-2
CASGWGLAFTDTQYF,TGTGCTAGTGGTTGGGGACTAGCGTTCACAGATACGCAGTATTTT,15,TRBD2,TRBV12-5,NA,TRBJ2-3
CASRVGQGAFRCPQHF,TGCGCCAGCAGAGTAGGACAGGGCGCATTTCGATGCCCCCAGCATTTT,16,TRBD1,TRBV23-1,NA,TRBJ1-5
CASSGLAYEQYF,TGTGCCAGCAGTGGGCTAGCCTACGAGCAGTACTTC,12,NA,TRBV2,NA,TRBJ2-7
CASSRTGNTIYF,TGTGCCAGCAGTCGGACAGGAAACACCATATATTTT,12,NA,TRBV2,NA,TRBJ1-3
CASSKEGRGAFF,TGTGCCAGCAGCAAAGAGGGTCGGGGAGCTTTCTTT,12,NA,TRBV21-1,NA,TRBJ1-1
CASSVASGGYSPLHF,TGTGCCAGCAGCGTAGCATCAGGAGGATATTCACCCCTCCACTTT,15,NA,TRBV9,NA,TRBJ1-6
CATSRDPEGNEKLFF,TGTGCCACCAGCAGAGATCCGGAGGGGAATGAAAAACTGTTTTTT,15,NA,TRBV15,NA,TRBJ1-4
CANTGTYNSPLHF,TGTGCCAACACAGGGACCTATAATTCACCCCTCCACTTT,13,NA,TRBV2,NA,TRBJ1-6
CASSDLFTEAFF,TGTGCCAGCAGTGACTTATTCACTGAAGCTTTCTTT,12,NA,TRBV6-2/TRBV6-3,NA,TRBJ1-1
CATSDTGQLRNGYTF,TGTGCCACCAGTGATACGGGACAGCTTCGTAATGGCTACACCTTC,15,TRBD1,TRBV24-1,NA,TRBJ1-2
CASSLGAGFEKLFF,TGTGCCAGCAGCTTAGGGGCAGGGTTTGAAAAACTGTTTTTT,14,NA,TRBV11-2,NA,TRBJ1-4
CASSKPQGLVNRNNEQFF,TGCGCCAGCAGCAAACCCCAGGGGTTGGTTAATCGGAACAATGAGCAGTTCTTC,18,NA,TRBV5-1,NA,TRBJ2-1
CASSSGGGLSYNEQFF,TGTGCCAGCAGTTCCGGGGGGGGGCTATCCTACAATGAGCAGTTCTTC,16,TRBD2,TRBV6-6,once,TRBJ2-1
CASSLARQYQETQYF,TGCGCCAGCAGCTTGGCCAGGCAGTACCAAGAGACCCAGTACTTC,15,NA,TRBV5-1,NA,TRBJ2-5
CASSLAIDTQYF,TGTGCCAGCAGCTTAGCTATAGATACGCAGTATTTT,12,NA,TRBV7-9,few,TRBJ2-3
CASSVGTGGAETQYF,TGTGCCAGCAGCGTAGGGACAGGGGGCGCGGAGACCCAGTACTTC,15,TRBD1,TRBV9,NA,TRBJ2-5
CASRRLAGVVTGELFF,TGTGCCAGCAGAAGACTAGCGGGGGTCGTCACCGGGGAGCTGTTTTTT,16,TRBD2,TRBV4-2,NA,TRBJ2-2
CSVEEGRGRRETQYF,TGCAGCGTTGAAGAAGGAAGGGGGCGCAGAGAGACCCAGTACTTC,15,TRBD1,TRBV29-1,NA,TRBJ2-5
CATSDGLGQPQHF,TGTGCCACCAGTGACGGTTTGGGCCAGCCCCAGCATTTT,13,NA,TRBV24-1,NA,TRBJ1-5
CASSLERGGFEQFF,TGTGCCAGCAGCTTAGAGCGGGGGGGCTTTGAGCAGTTCTTC,14,TRBD2,TRBV7-2,few,TRBJ2-1
CASSEGRRALPLHF,TGTGCCAGCAGTGAAGGCAGGCGCGCGTTGCCCCTCCACTTT,14,NA,TRBV2,few,TRBJ1-6
CATSRDLTGFGYTF,TGTGCCACCAGCAGAGATCTGACAGGGTTTGGCTACACCTTC,14,TRBD1,TRBV15,NA,TRBJ1-2
CASSRLRGLEQFF,TGTGCCAGCAGCCGTCTCAGGGGGCTCGAGCAGTTCTTC,13,TRBD1,TRBV3-1/TRBV3-2,NA,TRBJ2-1
CASRSGQANTGELFF,TGTGCCAGCAGATCGGGACAGGCGAACACCGGGGAGCTGTTTTTT,15,TRBD1,TRBV2,NA,TRBJ2-2
CASSLEGDSNQPQHF,TGCGCCAGCAGCTTGGAGGGGGATAGCAATCAGCCCCAGCATTTT,15,NA,TRBV5-1,few,TRBJ1-5
CAISSGTGSNQPQHF,TGTGCCATCAGTAGCGGGACAGGGAGCAATCAGCCCCAGCATTTT,15,TRBD1,TRBV10-3,NA,TRBJ1-5
CASEIGGTQNTGELFF,TGTGCCAGCGAAATAGGCGGGACCCAGAACACCGGGGAGCTGTTTTTT,16,NA,TRBV6-6,NA,TRBJ2-2